This TCR beta chain was recovered during a study of blood T cell repertoires in COVID-19. Looking at the study overall: The United States, Italy and Spain were the sources of the acute and convalescent COVID-19 samples. Nucleic acid was either cDNA or gDNA, and it came from T cells, B-cell-depleted T cells, or PBMCs.

As originally analysed: It was from reference gene primer amplification that nucleated cell counts were estimated. The protocol was immunoSEQ multiplex PCR, while the TCRdb copy is restricted to in-frame clones and leaves out a portion. V and J calls and clone size follow that table, whereas D and trimming were derived from the DNA. The repertoire consists of 140,000 or so clones, with roughly 87% occurring once and the leading ten covering less than 2%. The CDR3 runs 16 residues. The germline CDR1 and CDR2 sequences are LGHDT and YNNKEL (reference sequence). V lost 1 base and J 2 bases, leaving 14 bases between the germline ends.

The origin of this receptor is a man between 65 and 85 years old with acute or convalescent COVID-19. What was sequenced was peripheral blood. This chain links TRBV3-1 (or the pseudogene TRBV3-2) with TRBJ1-1; no definite D call. The CDR3 sequence: CASSQGATPSNTEAFF. DNA of the CDR3: TGTGCCAGCAGCCAAGGGGCGACACCTTCCAACACTGAAGCTTTCTTT.